The clone carrying this TCR beta chain has just one count. Antigen: not known. The data originate from a study of cytomegalovirus exposure and HLA in healthy donors. The wider study: Earlier results showed roughly 120 million unique TCR beta sequences derived from about 179 million T cells. Study-wide results and caveats: It was assumed in the presence/absence analyses that sequencing depth was roughly uniform across donors. Most subjects' HLA-A and HLA-B alleles were reportedly predicted from TCR beta sequences. In a later analysis, DRB1 alleles had the most associated TCRs; HLA-C alleles the fewest.

The PCR had 60 Vbeta and 13 Jbeta primers. Clones were sequenced by immunoSEQ multiplex PCR, and TCRdb holds only the in-frame ones, with some missing. The sample includes about 130,000 clones, 84% seen only once; the top ten take 2.7%. The CDR3 totals 14 residues. The germline gives CDR1 SNHLY, CDR2 FYNNEI. Trimming took 6 bases from V and 5 from J, leaving 14 bases between them. The rearrangement joins TRBV2 to TRBJ1-5; D may be TRBD1 (5 bases). The clonotype originates from a man aged 45-65 years in good health and CMV-seronegative. Specimen: PBMCs. DNA for the CDR3: TGTGCCAGCAGACAGGCTATCCAGGATCAGCCCCAGCATTTT. Its translation: CASRQAIQDQPQHF.